This T cell receptor (beta chain) was documented in a study of cytomegalovirus exposure and HLA in healthy donors. Study-wide findings and caveats: Among CMV-associated TCR beta chains, most appeared HLA-restricted in a later analysis. Owing to their indistinguishability, certain V segments, notably TRBV6-2 and TRBV6-3, were excluded.

CDR1 is SGHRS, CDR2 YFSETQ, per germline. The CDR3 loop spans 15 amino acids. Trimming shortened V by 0 bases and J by 5 bases, and 13 bases separated the two germline ends. The PCR employed 60 Vbeta primers together with 13 Jbeta primers. The repertoire was sequenced with immunoSEQ multiplex PCR; TCRdb's copy has only in-frame clones and lacks some. Of about 140,000 clones detected, roughly 76% appear once; the ten largest clones hold 1% to 1.5%. Concerning this clone itself: Its cognate antigen is unknown.

The sequenced material came from PBMCs. The chain has TRBV5-1 and TRBJ2-3, with D perhaps matching TRBD1 (5 bases). This clonotype was obtained from a woman between 35 and 50 years old in good health and CMV-seronegative. CDR3 amino acids: CASSLEGRGGDTQYF. CDR3 sequence (DNA): TGCGCCAGCAGCTTGGAAGGAAGGGGTGGAGATACGCAGTATTTT. Full variable domain (outside the CDR3, taken from reference TRBV5-1 and TRBJ2-3): KAGVTQTPRYLIKTRGQQVTLSCSPISGHRSVSWYQQTPGQGLQFLFEYFSETQRNKGNFPGRFSGRQFSNSRSEMNVSTLELGDSALYLCASSLEGRGGDTQYFGPGTRLTVL.